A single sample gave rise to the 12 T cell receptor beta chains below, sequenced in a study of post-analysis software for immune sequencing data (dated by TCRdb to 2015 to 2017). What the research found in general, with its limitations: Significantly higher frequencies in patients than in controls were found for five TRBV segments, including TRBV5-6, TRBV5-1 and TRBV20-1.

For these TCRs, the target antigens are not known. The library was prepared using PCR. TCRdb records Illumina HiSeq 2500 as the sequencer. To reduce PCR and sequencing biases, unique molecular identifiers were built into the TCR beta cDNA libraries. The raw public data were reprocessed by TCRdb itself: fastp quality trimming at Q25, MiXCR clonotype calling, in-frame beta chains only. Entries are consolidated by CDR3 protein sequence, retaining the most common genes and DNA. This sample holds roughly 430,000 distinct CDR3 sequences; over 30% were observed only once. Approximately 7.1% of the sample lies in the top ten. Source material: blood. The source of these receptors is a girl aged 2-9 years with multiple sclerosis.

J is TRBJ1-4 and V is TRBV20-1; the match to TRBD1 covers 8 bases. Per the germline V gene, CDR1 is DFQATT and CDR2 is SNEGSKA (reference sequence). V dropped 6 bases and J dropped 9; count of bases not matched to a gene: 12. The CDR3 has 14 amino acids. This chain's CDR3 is CSAAQGATSKKLFF. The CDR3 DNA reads TGCAGTGCAGCCCAGGGGGCGACGAGTAAAAAACTGTTTTTT.

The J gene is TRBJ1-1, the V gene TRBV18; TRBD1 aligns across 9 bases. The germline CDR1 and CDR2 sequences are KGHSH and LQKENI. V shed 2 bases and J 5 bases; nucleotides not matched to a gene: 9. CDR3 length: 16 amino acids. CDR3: CASSPTRTGAGTEAFF. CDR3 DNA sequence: TGTGCCAGCTCACCAACGAGGACAGGGGCCGGGACTGAAGCTTTCTTT.

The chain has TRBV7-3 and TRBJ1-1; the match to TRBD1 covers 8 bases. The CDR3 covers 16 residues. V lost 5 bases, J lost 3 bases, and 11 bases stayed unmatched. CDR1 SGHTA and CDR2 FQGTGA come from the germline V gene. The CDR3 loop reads CASSARGQGRHTEAFF. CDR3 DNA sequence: TGTGCCAGCAGCGCCCGAGGACAGGGAAGACACACTGAAGCTTTCTTT.

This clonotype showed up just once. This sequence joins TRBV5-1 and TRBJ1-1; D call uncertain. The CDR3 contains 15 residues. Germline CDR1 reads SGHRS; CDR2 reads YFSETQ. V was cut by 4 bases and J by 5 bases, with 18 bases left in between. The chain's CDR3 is CASSETVGVRTEAFF. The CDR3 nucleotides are TGCGCCAGCAGCGAAACGGTCGGGGTGAGGACTGAAGCTTTCTTT.

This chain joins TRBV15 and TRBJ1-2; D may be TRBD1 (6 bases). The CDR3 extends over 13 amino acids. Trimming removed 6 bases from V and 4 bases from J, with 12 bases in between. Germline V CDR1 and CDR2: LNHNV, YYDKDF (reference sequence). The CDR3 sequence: CATSVRGSYGYTF. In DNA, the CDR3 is TGTGCCACCAGTGTCAGGGGATCCTATGGCTACACCTTC.

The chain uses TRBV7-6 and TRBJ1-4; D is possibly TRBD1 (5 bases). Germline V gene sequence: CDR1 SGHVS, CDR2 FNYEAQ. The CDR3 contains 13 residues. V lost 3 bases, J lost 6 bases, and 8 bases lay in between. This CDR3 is CASSLGGDEKLFF. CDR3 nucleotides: TGTGCCAGCAGCTTGGGGGGGGATGAAAAACTGTTTTTT. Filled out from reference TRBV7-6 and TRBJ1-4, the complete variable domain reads GAGVSQSPRYKVTKRGQDVALRCDPISGHVSLYWYRQALGQGPEFLTYFNYEAQQDKSGLPNDRFSAERPEGSISTLTIQRTEQRDSAMYRCASSLGGDEKLFFGSGTQLSVL.

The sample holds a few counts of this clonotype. The CDR3 DNA sequence: TGCAGCGTGGGGGAACGGGCCTATGGCTACACCTTC. It translates to CSVGERAYGYTF. This sequence joins TRBV29-1 and TRBJ1-2, with D tentatively TRBD1 (5 bases). The V and J ends lost 6 bases and 4 bases respectively, with 12 bases between them. CDR3 length: 12 amino acids. CDR1 is SQVTM and CDR2 is ANQGSEA in the germline V gene.

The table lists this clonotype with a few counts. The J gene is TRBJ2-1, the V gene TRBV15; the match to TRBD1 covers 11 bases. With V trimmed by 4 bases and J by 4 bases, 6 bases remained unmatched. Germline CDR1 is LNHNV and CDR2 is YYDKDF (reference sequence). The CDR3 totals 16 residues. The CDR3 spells CATSNPDRGLYNEQFF. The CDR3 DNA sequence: TGTGCCACCAGCAACCCGGACAGGGGGCTTTACAATGAGCAGTTCTTC.

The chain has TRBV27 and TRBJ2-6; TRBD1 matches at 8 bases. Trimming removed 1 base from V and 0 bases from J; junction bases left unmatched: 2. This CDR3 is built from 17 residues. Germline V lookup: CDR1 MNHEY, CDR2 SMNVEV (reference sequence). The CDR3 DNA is TGTGCCAGCAGTTTATTGGGACAGGTCTCTGGGGCCAACGTCCTGACTTTC. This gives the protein CASSLLGQVSGANVLTF.

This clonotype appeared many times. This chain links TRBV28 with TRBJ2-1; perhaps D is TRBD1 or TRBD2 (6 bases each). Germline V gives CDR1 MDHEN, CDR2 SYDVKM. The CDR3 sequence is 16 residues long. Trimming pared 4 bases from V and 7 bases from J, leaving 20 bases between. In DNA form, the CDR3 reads TGTGCCAGCAGTTCCTTCGGGGGCTCGGATTGGAATGAGCAGTTCTTC. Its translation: CASSSFGGSDWNEQFF.

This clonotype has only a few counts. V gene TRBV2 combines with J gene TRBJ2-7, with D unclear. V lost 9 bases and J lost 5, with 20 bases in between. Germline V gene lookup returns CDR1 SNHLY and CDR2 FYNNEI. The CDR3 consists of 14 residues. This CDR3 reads CARRRTEPNHEQYF. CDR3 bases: TGTGCCAGGCGACGGACCGAACCTAACCACGAGCAGTACTTC.

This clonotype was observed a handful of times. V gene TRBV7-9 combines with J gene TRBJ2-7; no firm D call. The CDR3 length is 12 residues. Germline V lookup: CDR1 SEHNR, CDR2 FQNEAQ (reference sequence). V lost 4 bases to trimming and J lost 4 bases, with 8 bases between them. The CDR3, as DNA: TGTGCCAGCAGCTATGACCATTACGAGCAGTACTTC. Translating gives CASSYDHYEQYF.